The TCR beta chain described here comes from a study of immune evolution from preneoplasia to lung adenocarcinoma. Method: immunoSEQ multiplex PCR; TCRdb's copy keeps in-frame clones and lacks some. The sample lists 14,000 or so clones, more than 80% occurring once. This CDR3 contains 14 residues. V was clipped by 2 bases and J by 3 bases, with 10 bases between them. CDR1 SEHNR and CDR2 FQNEAQ come from the germline V gene (reference sequence). Findings and caveats of the study: Later-stage lesions seemingly showed higher T cell density and diversity than normal lung.

Concerning this clone itself: Its target is not known.

This chain connects TRBV7-9 to TRBJ1-1; maybe TRBD1 (5 bases). This receptor was identified in a person between 65 and 80 years old with lung adenocarcinoma. The sample consisted of FFPE minimally invasive lung adenocarcinoma tissue. CDR3 sequence: CASSLQGFYTEAFF. CDR3 DNA: TGTGCCAGCAGCTTACAGGGCTTTTACACTGAAGCTTTCTTT.